A selection of T cell receptor beta chains follows, all from one sample in a study of a mutant IDH1 vaccine in newly diagnosed glioma. What these receptors recognize is not known. Measured with immunoSEQ multiplex PCR; TCRdb has only the in-frame clones, and not every one. This sample has 55,000 to 65,000 clones, with roughly 80% found just once. Sequencing was performed on PBMCs, taken from a glioma patient whose treatment included an IDH1 peptide vaccine. These receptors all stem from a man between 50 and 59 years old with glioma. Both conserved end residues are part of each CDR3. The D gene is left open where the match is weak. Where a row states a size, it is once, few, many or the class of an expanded clone; other rows omit it.

>TRBJ1-5|NA|NA|TRBV4-3
TGCGCCAGCAGCCTATTACACGGGGGCAATCAGCCCCAGCATTTT
CASSLLHGGNQPQHF
>TRBJ1-5|NA|NA|TRBV4-1
TGCGCCAGCAGCCAAGGGCGGGGGAATCAGCCCCAGCATTTT
CASSQGRGNQPQHF
>TRBJ1-1|NA|TRBD1|TRBV7-9
TGTGCCAGCAGCTCCGACAGGGGGAACACTGAAGCTTTCTTT
CASSSDRGNTEAFF
>TRBJ1-1|NA|NA|TRBV7-2
TGTGCCAGCAGCTTAGGGGCCGGGGGGAACACTGAAGCTTTCTTT
CASSLGAGGNTEAFF
>TRBJ1-1|once|NA|TRBV19
TGTGCCAGTAGTCCTGGGCCCGGAGGGACTGAAGCTTTCTTT
CASSPGPGGTEAFF
>TRBJ1-3|NA|TRBD1|TRBV6-1
TGTGCCAGCAGTGAAAGCAGGGGGGGGTCCACCATATATTTT
CASSESRGGSTIYF
>TRBJ2-3|NA|TRBD1|TRBV7-9
TGTGCCAGCAGCTTGGGGACAGTTCTGGATACGCAGTATTTT
CASSLGTVLDTQYF
>TRBJ2-5|NA|NA|TRBV15
TGTGCCACCAGCAGAGAGGTTGGGACCCAGTACTTC
CATSREVGTQYF
>TRBJ1-1|NA|TRBD1|TRBV29-1
TGCAGCGCCGCACAGGGGAGTGCCACTGAAGCTTTCTTT
CSAAQGSATEAFF
>TRBJ1-5|NA|NA|TRBV7-2
TGTGCCAGCAGCTTCCATAGCAATCAGCCCCAGCATTTT
CASSFHSNQPQHF
>TRBJ1-1|NA|NA|TRBV7-9
TGTGCCAGCAGTCAAGGAGGGTCTGAAGCTTTCTTT
CASSQGGSEAFF
>TRBJ2-3|NA|NA|TRBV28
TGTGCCAGCAGTTTATCGGGTTTCTCAGATCACACAGATACGCAGTATTTT
CASSLSGFSDHTDTQYF
>TRBJ2-1|NA|NA|TRBV11-2
TGTGCCAGCAGCTTAGATAGGAACGGCCCCCACCGGGGCGAGCAGTTCTTC
CASSLDRNGPHRGEQFF
>TRBJ1-4|NA|NA|TRBV18
TGTGCCAGCTCACCGGCGGACAGTGGGGCCGCTGGGATCAAACTGTTTTTT
CASSPADSGAAGIKLFF
>TRBJ2-2|NA|NA|TRBV5-1
TGCGCCAGCAGTCCTGGACGGGGAGGAGCCGGGGAGCTGTTTTTT
CASSPGRGGAGELFF
>TRBJ2-2|NA|TRBD2|TRBV5-6
TGTGCCAGCAGCCCGGTACCGGGACTAGCGGGCGGGGAGCTGTTTTTT
CASSPVPGLAGGELFF
>TRBJ1-5|few|NA|TRBV5-6
TGTGCCAGCAGCTTGGATGGGGGCTTCGATCAGCCCCAGCATTTT
CASSLDGGFDQPQHF
>TRBJ1-5|NA|NA|TRBV6-5
TGTGCCAGCAGTTACCGGGAGGGGTATAGCAATCAGCCCCAGCATTTT
CASSYREGYSNQPQHF
>TRBJ2-7|NA|NA|TRBV29-1
TGCAGCGTTGAAGACATTGGGGGCCGCAACTCCTACGAGCAGTACTTC
CSVEDIGGRNSYEQYF
>TRBJ2-7|NA|NA|TRBV10-3
TGTGCCATCAGTGTTGCGGGACCGAGGATTTCTGGGCAGTACTTC
CAISVAGPRISGQYF
>TRBJ1-1|NA|TRBD1|TRBV11-3
TGTGCCAGCAGCTTGCCAGGGGGCCAGTACACTGAAGCTTTCTTT
CASSLPGGQYTEAFF
>TRBJ1-1|NA|NA|TRBV7-2
TGTGCCAGCAGACCACCCCAGGGACTCGCTTTCTTT
CASRPPQGLAFF
>TRBJ2-5|NA|NA|TRBV18
TGTGCCAGCTCACCCTCCCAAGAGACCCAGTACTTC
CASSPSQETQYF
>TRBJ2-7|NA|NA|TRBV6-5
TGTGCCAGCAGTTACTCAACTGAGTACGAGCAGTACTTC
CASSYSTEYEQYF
>TRBJ2-3|NA|NA|TRBV14
TGTGCCAGCAGCCAAGATATTTCAGATACGCAGTATTTT
CASSQDISDTQYF
>TRBJ1-1|NA|NA|TRBV20-1
TGCAGTGCTAGAGATCAAGTCCAAGCTTTCTTT
CSARDQVQAFF
>TRBJ1-2|NA|NA|TRBV7-2
TGTGCCAGCAGCATTACACGTTCCTATGGCTACACCTTC
CASSITRSYGYTF
>TRBJ1-1|NA|NA|TRBV6-1
TGTGCCAGCACCCTAATGGACAGAGCCAACACTGAAGCTTTCTTT
CASTLMDRANTEAFF
>TRBJ2-3|NA|NA|TRBV27
TGTGCCAGCAGTTTCGCTGATACGCAGTATTTT
CASSFADTQYF
>TRBJ2-7|NA|TRBD2|TRBV18
TGTGCCAGCTCAGCGCGACTAGCGGGTGGTAGAGTAGGTGGGTACGAGCAGTACTTC
CASSARLAGGRVGGYEQYF
>TRBJ2-2|NA|NA|TRBV6-1
TGTGCCAGCAGTCCGAAAAGGGACGGTACCGGGGAGCTGTTTTTT
CASSPKRDGTGELFF
>TRBJ2-5|NA|TRBD1|TRBV19
TGTGCCAGTAGTATAGGGGACAGGGCCTCGGAGACCCAGTACTTC
CASSIGDRASETQYF
>TRBJ2-7|NA|TRBD1|TRBV4-1
TGCGCCAGCAGCCTCGGGACAGGCTCCTACGAGCAGTACTTC
CASSLGTGSYEQYF
>TRBJ1-3|NA|NA|TRBV5-1
TGCGCCAGCAGCTTCGAGGACAGAGGTGGAAACACCATATATTTT
CASSFEDRGGNTIYF
>TRBJ1-1|once|NA|TRBV19
TGTGCCAGTAGTTCGTCCACAGGCTTGAACACTGAAGCTTTCTTT
CASSSSTGLNTEAFF
>TRBJ1-2|NA|NA|TRBV29-1
TGCAGCGTTGAAAGCCTTGGCAGGGACTATGGCTACACCTTC
CSVESLGRDYGYTF
>TRBJ2-7|NA|TRBD1|TRBV6-1
TGTGCCAGCTATGAACCGGGACAGAGAGACGAGCAGTACTTC
CASYEPGQRDEQYF
>TRBJ1-1|NA|NA|TRBV11-2
TGTGCCAGCAGCATGCTGGGGGGAGGGAACACTGAAGCTTTCTTT
CASSMLGGGNTEAFF
>TRBJ2-1|NA|TRBD2|TRBV7-9
TGTGCCAGCAGCCCACCCTCCGGGGGGGCAGTCAATGAGCAGTTCTTC
CASSPPSGGAVNEQFF
>TRBJ1-2|NA|NA|TRBV7-2
TGTGCCAGCAGCTCGTCCGGGACACAAAGACTAGGTGGCTACACCTTC
CASSSSGTQRLGGYTF
>TRBJ2-5|NA|NA|TRBV7-2
TGTGCCAGCAGCTTAGCGAATGGGGGAGAGACCCAGTACTTC
CASSLANGGETQYF
>TRBJ1-1|few|NA|TRBV10-3
TGTGCCATCAGTTCCGGAGGTGAAGCTTTCTTT
CAISSGGEAFF
>TRBJ1-3|NA|NA|TRBV6-6
TGTGCCAGCACTGGGCCAACGACGAGCTCTGGAAACACCATATATTTT
CASTGPTTSSGNTIYF
>TRBJ1-2|NA|NA|TRBV5-6
TGTGCCAGCAGCCTAGGTGTCCGGTTTACTGGCTACACCTTC
CASSLGVRFTGYTF
>TRBJ1-2|NA|TRBD1|TRBV7-9
TGTGCCAGCAGCTTCCGCTCGGGACAGGGGGACTATGGCTACACCTTC
CASSFRSGQGDYGYTF
>TRBJ2-7|NA|NA|TRBV9
TGTGCCAGCAGCGTAGCTGGGGCAGGGTGGCAAGAGCAGTACTTC
CASSVAGAGWQEQYF
>TRBJ2-1|NA|NA|TRBV7-9
TGTGCCAGCAGCTTAGGCCACAATGAGCAGTTCTTC
CASSLGHNEQFF
>TRBJ2-2|NA|TRBD1|TRBV7-3
TGTGCCAGCAGCTATGACAGGGGGACCGGGGAGCTGTTTTTT
CASSYDRGTGELFF
>TRBJ1-5|NA|TRBD1|TRBV19
TGTGCCAGTGGGACAGGGTATAGCAATCAGCCCCAGCATTTT
CASGTGYSNQPQHF